Shown below are 21 T cell receptor beta chains from a single sample sequenced in a study of blood T cell repertoires in COVID-19. The protocol was immunoSEQ multiplex PCR, while the TCRdb copy is restricted to in-frame clones and leaves out a portion. The repertoire has a few hundred thousand clones, approximately 92% of them found once; the top ten carry roughly 1%. Material for sequencing was PBMCs or T cells enriched from blood (not recorded which). The receptors stem from a man aged 18-30 years who had recovered from COVID-19.

This chain links TRBV2 with TRBJ1-5, with 7 bases lining up with TRBD1. The germline V gene encodes CDR1 SNHLY and CDR2 FYNNEI. V lost 6 bases to trimming and J lost 4 bases; unmatched junction nucleotides: 6. The CDR3 is 14 residues long. The CDR3 DNA follows: TGTGCCAGCAGCGTAACGACAGGGAATCAGCCCCAGCATTTT. As protein: CASSVTTGNQPQHF.

The rearrangement joins TRBV6-5 to TRBJ2-7; 8 bases are shared with TRBD1. The CDR3 contains 14 residues. Trimming took 6 bases from V and 1 from J; bases not matched to a gene: 5. Germline V gene data show CDR1 as MNHEY and CDR2 as SVGAGI. The CDR3 protein is CASRRQGSSYEQYF. The CDR3 coding sequence is TGTGCCAGCAGAAGACAGGGGTCTTCCTACGAGCAGTACTTC.

Note on this clone: Relative to the germline gene, one junction end is altered; a read error may explain this. The chain joins TRBV7-9 to TRBJ1-2; D unresolved. The CDR3 has 11 residues. Germline CDR1 and CDR2: SEHNR and FQNEAQ (reference sequence). CDR3 DNA: TGTGCCAGCAGCTTAGGGACTGCTCGCTCCTTC. Encoded protein: CASSLGTARSF.

The chain is built from TRBV6-5 and TRBJ2-5; D unclear. With 6 bases removed from V and 3 bases from J, the gap between germline ends came to 11 bases. CDR3 length: 13 residues. The germline gives CDR1 MNHEY, CDR2 SVGAGI. CDR3 amino acids: CASSSYEKETQYF. CDR3 in DNA: TGTGCCAGCAGCTCGTATGAGAAAGAGACCCAGTACTTC.

The genes are TRBV5-4 and TRBJ1-2; D might be TRBD1 (6 bases). The CDR3 is 13 amino acids. The germline V gene has CDR1 SGHNT and CDR2 YYREEE (reference sequence). The germline V and J ends were trimmed by 5 bases and 4 bases, with 12 bases remaining between them. The CDR3 region is CASSLRGAYGYTF. CDR3 bases: TGTGCCAGCAGTCTCAGGGGAGCCTATGGCTACACCTTC.

The gene calls are TRBV7-6 and TRBJ1-5; D possibly corresponds to TRBD1 (6 bases). Germline CDR1 SGHVS, CDR2 FNYEAQ. There are 13 residues in the CDR3. The V end was cut by 8 bases, the J end by 4 bases, with 12 bases between. The CDR3, as DNA: TGTGCCAGCTCTGCAGGGGTGAATCAGCCCCAGCATTTT. Translated: CASSAGVNQPQHF.

This chain links TRBV6-5 with TRBJ1-1; possibly TRBD1 for D (6 bases). The V and J ends lost 11 bases and 1 base respectively, with 11 bases between them. This CDR3 contains 12 residues. Germline V lookup: CDR1 MNHEY, CDR2 SVGAGI. The CDR3 here is CADRQANTEAFF. DNA of the CDR3: TGTGCCGACAGGCAGGCGAACACTGAAGCTTTCTTT.

The CDR3 is CASSLSGRARNEQFF. The CDR3 DNA is TGTGCCAGCAGCTTAAGCGGGAGGGCCCGCAATGAGCAGTTCTTC. J is TRBJ2-1 and V is TRBV7-2; 10 bases agree with TRBD2. V gave up 2 bases and J gave up 6 bases; unmatched junction bases: 4. CDR1 and CDR2 (germline): SGHTA, FQGNSA. This CDR3 region has 15 residues.

CDR3 nucleotides: TGTGCCAGTAGGCGTGGACAGGTCCAAGAGACCCAGTACTTC. It codes for CASRRGQVQETQYF. The rearrangement joins TRBV19 to TRBJ2-5, with 7 bases aligning to TRBD1. From germline, CDR1 is LNHDA and CDR2 SQIVND (reference sequence). V lost 6 bases to trimming and J lost 1 base; unmatched junction nucleotides: 5. CDR3 size: 14 residues.

V gene TRBV5-1 combines with J gene TRBJ2-5; 8 bases fit TRBD2. V dropped 1 base and J dropped 4; count of bases not matched to a gene: 6. Germline V gene sequence: CDR1 SGHRS, CDR2 YFSETQ. The CDR3 totals 15 residues. CDR3 nucleotides: TGCGCCAGCAGCTTGTCAGCGGGAGCAGTAGAGACCCAGTACTTC. Translated: CASSLSAGAVETQYF.

The V gene is TRBV30, the J gene TRBJ1-4, with 8 nucleotides matching TRBD1. V shed 2 bases, J shed 5 bases, and the junction held 4 bases outside the gene matches. The germline V gene encodes CDR1 GTSNPN and CDR2 SVGIG (reference sequence). The CDR3 covers 14 residues. The CDR3 DNA reads as TGTGCCTGGAGTATGGGACAGGCGAATGAAAAACTGTTTTTT. This gives the protein CAWSMGQANEKLFF.

The J gene is TRBJ2-1, the V gene TRBV25-1, with a possible D match to TRBD1 (6 bases). V shed 4 bases and J shed 8 bases, with 12 bases lying between them. The CDR3 runs to 13 residues. Germline V lookup: CDR1 MGHDK, CDR2 SYGVNS. This CDR3 is CASSGQGWDEQFF. CDR3 in DNA: TGTGCCAGCAGTGGGCAGGGGTGGGATGAGCAGTTCTTC.

V usage is TRBV18 and J usage is TRBJ1-3, with 12 bases lining up with TRBD1. This CDR3 region has 16 residues. After removal of 2 bases from V and 4 bases from J, the junction contained 3 bases not matched to a gene. The germline V gene has CDR1 KGHSH and CDR2 LQKENI. CDR3 sequence: CASSPGDRGLGNTIYF. The DNA of the CDR3 is TGTGCCAGCTCACCAGGGGACAGGGGGCTCGGAAACACCATATATTTT. The whole variable domain, filled in from reference TRBV18 and TRBJ1-3, reads NAGVMQNPRHLVRRRGQEARLRCSPMKGHSHVYWYRQLPEEGLKFMVYLQKENIIDESGMPKERFSAEFPKEGPSILRIQQVVRGDSAAYFCASSPGDRGLGNTIYFGEGSWLTVV.

The gene calls are TRBV5-3 and TRBJ1-5, with a tentative D call TRBD1 (6 bases). TRBV5-3 is given ORF status, its function remaining uncertain. Trimming left V 1 base short and J 0 bases short, with 14 bases between. CDR3 length equals 17 residues. The CDR3 is CARSLWGPDDSNQPQHF. The CDR3 nucleotides are TGTGCCAGAAGCTTGTGGGGGCCAGACGATAGCAATCAGCCCCAGCATTTT.

This sequence joins TRBV5-3 and TRBJ1-1; D unresolved. TRBV5-3 is flagged as an ORF with uncertain function. The CDR3 length is 15 residues. Trimming stripped 5 bases from V and 5 bases from J, with 19 bases between. The CDR3 coding sequence is TGTGCCAGAAGAGTACCCCGGGTCTTCGTAACTGAAGCTTTCTTT. It yields the protein CARRVPRVFVTEAFF.

The V gene is TRBV7-6, the J gene TRBJ1-5; tentatively, D is TRBD1 (5 bases). Trimming cost V 3 bases and J 4 bases, with 13 bases left between them. Germline V CDR1 and CDR2: SGHVS, FNYEAQ. This CDR3 spans 15 amino acids. CDR3 residues: CASSLYDSANQPQHF. The DNA for the CDR3 is TGTGCCAGCAGCTTGTATGACAGTGCAAATCAGCCCCAGCATTTT.

The chain recombines TRBV20-1 with TRBJ2-1; D is undetermined. CDR3 length equals 12 residues. The V and J ends lost 3 bases and 8 bases respectively, with 11 bases between them. The germline CDR1 and CDR2 sequences are DFQATT and SNEGSKA (reference sequence). The CDR3 DNA sequence: TGCAGTGCTAGTACGACGGGTGATGAGCAGTTCTTC. It codes for CSASTTGDEQFF.

The chain links TRBV7-2 to TRBJ2-5; 8 bases are shared with TRBD2. Germline CDR1 and CDR2: SGHTA and FQGNSA. The CDR3 totals 13 residues. V gave up 2 bases and J gave up 13 bases; unmatched junction bases: 9. This CDR3 reads CASSLTVSGGPYF. The CDR3 DNA is TGTGCCAGCAGCTTAACCGTGAGCGGGGGTCCGTACTTC.

This rearrangement joins TRBV18 to TRBJ1-2; TRBD1 aligns across 10 bases. Germline values: CDR1 KGHSH, CDR2 LQKENI. J lost 5 bases, V lost 0 bases, and 9 bases had no gene match. The CDR3 totals 17 residues. As DNA, the CDR3 is TGTGCCAGCTCACCACCGACCGGGACAGGGGCCACATATGGCTACACCTTC. Amino acid sequence: CASSPPTGTGATYGYTF.

Only one count was recorded for this clone. The V gene is TRBV5-4, the J gene TRBJ2-1; D uncertain. This CDR3 comprises 15 residues. CDR1 SGHNT and CDR2 YYREEE come from the germline V gene (reference sequence). Trimming removed 3 bases at V and 0 bases at J, with 10 bases between. CDR3 sequence: CASSSDQYSYNEQFF. CDR3 nucleotides: TGTGCCAGCAGCTCCGATCAGTACTCCTACAATGAGCAGTTCTTC.

J is TRBJ1-5 and V is TRBV28; no firm D call. This CDR3 region has 13 residues. Germline CDR1 reads MDHEN; CDR2 reads SYDVKM. Trimming shortened V by 3 bases and J by 6 bases, and 9 bases separated the two germline ends. The CDR3 is CASSLFLLQPQHF. CDR3 nucleotide sequence: TGTGCCAGCAGTTTGTTCCTTCTTCAGCCCCAGCATTTT.